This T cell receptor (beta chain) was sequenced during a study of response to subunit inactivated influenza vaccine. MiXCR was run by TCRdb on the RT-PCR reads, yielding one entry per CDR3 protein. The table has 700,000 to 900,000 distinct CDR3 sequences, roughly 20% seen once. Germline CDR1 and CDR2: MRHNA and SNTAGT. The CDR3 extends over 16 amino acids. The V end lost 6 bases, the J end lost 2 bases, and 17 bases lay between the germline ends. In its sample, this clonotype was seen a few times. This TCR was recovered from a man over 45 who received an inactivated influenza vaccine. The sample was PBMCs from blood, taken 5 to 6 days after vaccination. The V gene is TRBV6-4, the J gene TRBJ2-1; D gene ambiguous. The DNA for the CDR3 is TGTGCCAGCAGCGCTCTCCCGGGCCCTGCCTACAATGAGCAGTTCTTC. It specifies CASSALPGPAYNEQFF.